This T cell receptor beta chain stems from a study of regulatory T cells in long-lasting Graves disease. Time point defined: newly diagnosed GD, antithyroid drugs for less than 3 months. The TCR library was prepared using RNA isolated from PBMCs. Germline V gene data show CDR1 as ENHRY and CDR2 as SYGVKD. Trimming cost V 1 base and J 7 bases, with 11 bases left between them. This CDR3 has 14 amino acids. Study-wide results and limits: Persistent disease preferred TRBV28, TRBJ1-2 and TRBJ2-5; new disease, TRBV20-1 and TRBJ2-1. Samples came from peripheral blood alone, without thyroid tissue.

This clonotype came up many times. The antigen is not known. Combining iRepertoire HTBI primers with Arm-PCR of CDR3 regions, the authors built TCR beta libraries. TCRdb reprocessed the multiplex PCR reads via MiXCR and lists one record per CDR3 protein. The sample holds around 500,000 distinct CDR3 sequences, roughly 16% seen once. The sample was also linked to a second study, of T cells in Graves' hyperthyroidism and ophthalmopathy.

Sequences were derived from peripheral blood mononuclear cells (PBMCs), sampled at new diagnosis, from a patient treated with antithyroid drugs. This TCR was sampled from a middle-aged woman with Graves disease. The rearrangement joins TRBV10-3 to TRBJ2-1; a possible D gene is TRBD2 (5 bases). CDR3 residues: CAISEFTSENEQFF. CDR3 coding DNA: TGTGCCATCAGTGAGTTTACTAGTGAGAATGAGCAGTTCTTC.